This T cell receptor beta chain was captured by sequencing in a study of blood T cell repertoires in COVID-19. The overall study: Samples came from the United States, Italy and Spain, spanning acute and convalescent COVID-19. Sources were T cells, B-cell-depleted T cells, or PBMCs; the material itself was cDNA or gDNA.

The Seattle site enrolled patients during active infection and followed them longitudinally. Per the study methods: Counts of nucleated cells, estimated from reference gene primer amplification, were obtained. The repertoire was sequenced with immunoSEQ multiplex PCR; TCRdb's copy has only in-frame clones and lacks some. D and trimming come from the DNA, and the V and J calls and clone size come from that table. The sample has about 290,000 clones; roughly 90% are singletons. The V segment lost 4 bases and the J segment 4 bases; nucleotides outside the gene matches: 11. The CDR3 is 16 amino acids. The germline CDR1 and CDR2 sequences are SEHNR and FQNEAQ (reference sequence).

The chain is built from TRBV7-9 and TRBJ2-3; TRBD2 matches at 7 bases. Sample: peripheral blood. The sequence was collected from a woman in her thirties with COVID-19, enrolled during active disease. This CDR3 reads CASSSPGTKGADTQYF. The CDR3 DNA reads as TGTGCCAGCAGCTCCCCCGGGACTAAAGGGGCAGATACGCAGTATTTT.